What follows describes a single T cell receptor (beta chain). These data belong to a study of shared T cell receptors in the human thymus. The CDR3 contains 15 residues. J was trimmed by 1 base and V by 5 bases; bases with no gene match: 7. Germline CDR1 MNHNY, CDR2 SVGAGI (reference sequence). This table comes from immunoSEQ multiplex PCR, and its TCRdb copy is limited to in-frame clones, with some not included. The data show over 450,000 clones, about 84% seen once. A further study also used this sample, focusing on human thymus T cells. That paper notes: Overlap was high between thymic repertoires from unrelated individuals, as reported in related research.

Sequencing was carried out using thymocytes. This clonotype originated in a boy younger than two with a congenital heart defect. The V call is TRBV6-6, the J call TRBJ1-1; TRBD1 aligns across 7 bases. For the CDR3, the DNA is TGTGCCAGCAGTCAGCACAGGGGACCGAACACTGAAGCTTTCTTT. Protein sequence: CASSQHRGPNTEAFF.